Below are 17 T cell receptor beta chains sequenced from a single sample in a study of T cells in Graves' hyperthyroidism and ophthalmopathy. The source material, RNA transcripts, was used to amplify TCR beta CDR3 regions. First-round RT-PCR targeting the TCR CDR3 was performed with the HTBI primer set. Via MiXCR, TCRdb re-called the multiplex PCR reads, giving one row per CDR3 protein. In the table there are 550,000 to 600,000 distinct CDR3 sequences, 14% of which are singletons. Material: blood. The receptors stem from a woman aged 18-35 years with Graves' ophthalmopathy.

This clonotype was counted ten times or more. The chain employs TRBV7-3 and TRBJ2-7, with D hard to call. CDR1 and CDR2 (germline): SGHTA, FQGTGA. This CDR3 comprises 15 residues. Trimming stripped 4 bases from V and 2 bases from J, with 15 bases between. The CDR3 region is CASSSPEVGTYEQYF. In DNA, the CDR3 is TGTGCCAGCAGCTCGCCAGAAGTGGGAACCTACGAGCAGTACTTC.

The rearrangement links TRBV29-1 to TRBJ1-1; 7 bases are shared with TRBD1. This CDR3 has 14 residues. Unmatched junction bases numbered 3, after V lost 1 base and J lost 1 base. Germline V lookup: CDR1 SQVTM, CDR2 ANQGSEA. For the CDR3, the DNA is TGCAGCGTTGAAGCAGGGGGGAGGAACACTGAAGCTTTCTTT. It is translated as CSVEAGGRNTEAFF.

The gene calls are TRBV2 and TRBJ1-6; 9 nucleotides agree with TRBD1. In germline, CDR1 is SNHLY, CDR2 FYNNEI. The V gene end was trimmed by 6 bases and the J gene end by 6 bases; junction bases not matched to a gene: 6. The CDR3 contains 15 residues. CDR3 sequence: CASRTWDRANSPLHF. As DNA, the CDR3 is TGTGCCAGCAGGACTTGGGACAGGGCTAATTCACCCCTCCACTTT.

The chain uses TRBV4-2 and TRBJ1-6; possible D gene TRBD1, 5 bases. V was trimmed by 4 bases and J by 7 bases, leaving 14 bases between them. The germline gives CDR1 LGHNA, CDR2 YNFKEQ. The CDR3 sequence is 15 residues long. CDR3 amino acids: CASSRPGRTNSPLHF. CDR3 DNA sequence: TGTGCCAGCAGCCGTCCGGGACGGACAAATTCACCCCTCCACTTT.

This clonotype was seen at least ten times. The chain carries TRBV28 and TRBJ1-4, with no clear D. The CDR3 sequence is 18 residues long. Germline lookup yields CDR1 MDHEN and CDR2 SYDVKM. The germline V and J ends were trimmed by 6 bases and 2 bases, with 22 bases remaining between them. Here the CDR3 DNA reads TGTGCCAGCAGCACCGTGGGGTTGGGCCCTTCGACTAATGAAAAACTGTTTTTT. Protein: CASSTVGLGPSTNEKLFF. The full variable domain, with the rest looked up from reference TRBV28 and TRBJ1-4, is DVKVTQSSRYLVKRTGEKVFLECVQDMDHENMFWYRQDPGLGLRLIYFSYDVKMKEKGDIPEGYSVSREKKERFSLILESASTNQTSMYLCASSTVGLGPSTNEKLFFGSGTQLSVL.

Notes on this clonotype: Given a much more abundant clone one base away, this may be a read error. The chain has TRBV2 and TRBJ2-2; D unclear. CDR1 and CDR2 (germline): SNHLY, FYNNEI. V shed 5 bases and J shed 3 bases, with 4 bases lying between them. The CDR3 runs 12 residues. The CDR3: CASSKDTGELFF. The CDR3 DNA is TGTGCCAGCAGTAAGGACACCGGGGAGCTGTTTTTT. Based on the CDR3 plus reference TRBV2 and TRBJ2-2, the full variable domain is EPEVTQTPSHQVTQMGQEVILRCVPISNHLYFYWYRQILGQKVEFLVSFYNNEISEKSEIFDDQFSVERPDGSNFTLKIRSTKLEDSAMYFCASSKDTGELFFGEGSRLTVL.

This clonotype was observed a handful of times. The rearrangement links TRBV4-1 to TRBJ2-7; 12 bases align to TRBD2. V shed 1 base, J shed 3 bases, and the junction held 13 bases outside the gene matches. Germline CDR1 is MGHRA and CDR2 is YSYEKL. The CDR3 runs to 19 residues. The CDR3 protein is CASSQAVGEGTSGFYEQYF. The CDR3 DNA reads TGCGCCAGCAGCCAAGCCGTTGGGGAGGGGACTAGCGGGTTCTACGAGCAGTACTTC.

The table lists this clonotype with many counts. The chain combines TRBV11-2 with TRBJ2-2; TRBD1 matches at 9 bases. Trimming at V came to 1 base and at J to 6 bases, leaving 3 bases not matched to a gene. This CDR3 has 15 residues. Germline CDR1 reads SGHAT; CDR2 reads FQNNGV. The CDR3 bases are TGTGCCAGCAGCTTAGGGACAGGGGCGGCCGGGGAGCTGTTTTTT. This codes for CASSLGTGAAGELFF. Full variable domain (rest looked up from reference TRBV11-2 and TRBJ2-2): EAGVAQSPRYKIIEKRQSVAFWCNPISGHATLYWYQQILGQGPKLLIQFQNNGVVDDSQLPKDRFSAERLKGVDSTLKIQPAKLEDSAVYLCASSLGTGAAGELFFGEGSRLTVL.

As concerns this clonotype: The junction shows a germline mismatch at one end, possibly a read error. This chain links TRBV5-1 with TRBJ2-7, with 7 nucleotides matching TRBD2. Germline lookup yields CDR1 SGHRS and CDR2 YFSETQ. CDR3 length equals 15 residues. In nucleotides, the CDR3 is TGCGCCAGCAGCTTGGAGGCTAGCGGTTCCTACGGGCAGTACTTC. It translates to CASSLEASGSYGQYF.

CDR3 sequence: CASSVAGQGIGEQFF. The DNA of the CDR3 is TGTGCCAGCAGCGTAGCGGGACAGGGAATAGGTGAGCAGTTCTTC. The chain recombines TRBV9 with TRBJ2-1; 9 nucleotides line up with TRBD1. V lost 0 bases to trimming and J lost 9 bases; unmatched junction nucleotides: 7. CDR3 length: 15 residues. Germline V gene lookup returns CDR1 SGDLS and CDR2 YYNGEE.

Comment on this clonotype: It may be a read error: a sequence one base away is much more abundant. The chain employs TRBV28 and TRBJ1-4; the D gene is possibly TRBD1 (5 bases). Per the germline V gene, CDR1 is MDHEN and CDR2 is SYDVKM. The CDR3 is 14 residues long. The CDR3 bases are TGTGCCAGCAGTTTTGGCCAGGACAATGAAAAACCGTTTTTT. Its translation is CASSFGQDNEKPFF.

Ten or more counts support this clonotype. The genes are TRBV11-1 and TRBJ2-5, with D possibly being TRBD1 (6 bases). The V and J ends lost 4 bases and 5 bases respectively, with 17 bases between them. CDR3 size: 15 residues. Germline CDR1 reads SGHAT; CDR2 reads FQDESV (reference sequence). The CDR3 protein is CASSYYATGSETQYF. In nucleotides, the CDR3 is TGTGCCAGCAGCTATTACGCAACAGGGTCGGAGACCCAGTACTTC.

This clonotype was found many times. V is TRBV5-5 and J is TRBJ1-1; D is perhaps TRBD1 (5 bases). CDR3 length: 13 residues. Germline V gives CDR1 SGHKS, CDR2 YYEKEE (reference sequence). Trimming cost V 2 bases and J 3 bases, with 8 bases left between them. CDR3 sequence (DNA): TGTGCCAGCAGCTTTCTAGGGGACACTGAAGCTTTCTTT. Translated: CASSFLGDTEAFF.

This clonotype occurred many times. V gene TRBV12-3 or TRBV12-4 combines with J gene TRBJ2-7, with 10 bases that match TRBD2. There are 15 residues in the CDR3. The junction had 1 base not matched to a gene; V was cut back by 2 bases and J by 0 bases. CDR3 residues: CASSLTSGISYEQYF. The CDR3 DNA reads TGTGCCAGCAGTTTAACTAGCGGGATCTCCTACGAGCAGTACTTC.

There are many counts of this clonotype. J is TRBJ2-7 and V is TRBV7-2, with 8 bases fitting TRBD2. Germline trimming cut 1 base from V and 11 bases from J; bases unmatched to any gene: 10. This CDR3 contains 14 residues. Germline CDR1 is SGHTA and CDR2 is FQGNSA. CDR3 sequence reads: CASSLVRERGPEYF. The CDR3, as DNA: TGTGCCAGCAGCTTAGTACGAGAGCGGGGGCCAGAGTACTTC.

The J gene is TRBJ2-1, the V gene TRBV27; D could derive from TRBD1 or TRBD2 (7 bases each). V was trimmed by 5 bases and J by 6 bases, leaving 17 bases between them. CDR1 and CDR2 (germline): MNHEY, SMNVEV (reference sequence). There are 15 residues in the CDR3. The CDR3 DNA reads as TGTGCCAGCAGTCAGAGACAGGGAGGGGTCAATGAGCAGTTCTTC. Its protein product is CASSQRQGGVNEQFF.

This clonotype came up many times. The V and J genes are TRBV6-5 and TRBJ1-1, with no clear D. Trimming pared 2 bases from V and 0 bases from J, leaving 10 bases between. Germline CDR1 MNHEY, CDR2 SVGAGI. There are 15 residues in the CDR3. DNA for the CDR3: TGTGCCAGCAGTTACGTTACGAGGGTGAACACTGAAGCTTTCTTT. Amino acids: CASSYVTRVNTEAFF.